This entry describes one T cell receptor (beta chain). The table came from immunoSEQ multiplex PCR; TCRdb's copy has only in-frame clones and leaves some out. The table has some 70,000 clones, more than 65% seen once; the top ten hold roughly 8%. CDR3 length equals 15 residues. Trimming stripped 0 bases from V and 1 base from J, with 7 bases between. CDR1 and CDR2 from the germline V gene are SGHNT and YYREEE (reference sequence). The time point: baseline, week 1 (first vaccination visit). As to treatment: pre-vaccination baseline after standard-of-care therapy. These data come from a study of a mutant IDH1 vaccine in newly diagnosed glioma.

This sample comprised PBMCs, obtained from a glioma patient treated with radiotherapy, temozolomide or both. The chain has TRBV5-4 and TRBJ2-2; D possibly corresponds to TRBD1 (6 bases). This clonotype was obtained from a man in his fifties with glioma. CDR3 DNA: TGTGCCAGCAGCTTGGGAGGGGGGAACACCGGGGAGCTGTTTTTT. Protein sequence: CASSLGGGNTGELFF.